These T cell receptor beta chains were read from a single sample in a study of CXCR3-negative and CXCR3-positive naive CD8 T cells. TCRdb reanalyzed the 5' RACE reads and collapses them to one entry per CDR3 protein, without DNA. Its clone listing holds some 130,000 distinct CDR3 sequences. Material for sequencing was naive CXCR3- CD8+ T cells from blood. Receptors originate from a human donor in good health. Some clones in this sample may be carry-over from other donors' samples. CDR3s include the opening cysteine and the closing phenylalanine or tryptophan. Fields, in order: CDR3 protein, V gene, J gene.

CDR3: CSARARLIDRPDGYTF
V: TRBV20-1
J: TRBJ1-2

CDR3: CATSRGMGSSYVQYF
V: TRBV15
J: TRBJ2-7

CDR3: CAGSPGTGEDQPQHF
V: TRBV7-9
J: TRBJ1-5

CDR3: CASSLTGVDEQYF
V: TRBV6-5
J: TRBJ2-7

CDR3: CASSYSPGAYGYTF
V: TRBV6-2/TRBV6-3
J: TRBJ1-2

CDR3: CASNSLGGVTEAFF
V: TRBV14
J: TRBJ1-1

CDR3: CASRGSQETQYF
V: TRBV21-1
J: TRBJ2-5

CDR3: CASSPSAGVPGGELFF
V: TRBV7-3
J: TRBJ2-2

CDR3: CASGDSLNYEQYF
V: TRBV6-6
J: TRBJ2-7

CDR3: CASSLAPGIYEQYF
V: TRBV7-8
J: TRBJ2-7

CDR3: CASSSPSGLAVAVWYNEQFF
V: TRBV7-2
J: TRBJ2-1

CDR3: CASSSVGGGNSYEQYF
V: TRBV9
J: TRBJ2-7

CDR3: CASSLDREVVHF
V: TRBV12-3/TRBV12-4
J: TRBJ1-5

CDR3: CASSQLPALSYEQYF
V: TRBV12-3/TRBV12-4
J: TRBJ2-7

CDR3: CASSSYGQGETEAFF
V: TRBV13
J: TRBJ1-1

CDR3: CASSRLAPYNEQFF
V: TRBV12-3/TRBV12-4
J: TRBJ2-1

CDR3: CASSPGEGENIQYF
V: TRBV7-9
J: TRBJ2-4

CDR3: CASSQDPEDYGYTF
V: TRBV4-1
J: TRBJ1-2

CDR3: CASSDPRTANYGYTF
V: TRBV7-9
J: TRBJ1-2

CDR3: CASQGQRGVDTQYF
V: TRBV3-1
J: TRBJ2-3

CDR3: CASSADDRGNEQFF
V: TRBV9
J: TRBJ2-1

CDR3: CASSPEPKTKNIQYF
V: TRBV7-9
J: TRBJ2-4

CDR3: CASTHTWGTGVLNTEAFF
V: TRBV7-4
J: TRBJ1-1

CDR3: CASSLYRTHSSEQFF
V: TRBV5-5
J: TRBJ2-1

CDR3: CASRGHAGEHGEQFF
V: TRBV14
J: TRBJ2-1

CDR3: CASSYSQGWTGELFF
V: TRBV6-2/TRBV6-3
J: TRBJ2-2

CDR3: CASQGGPDHPDTQYF
V: TRBV7-9
J: TRBJ2-3

CDR3: CASSSNLDRSSSTDTQYF
V: TRBV6-6
J: TRBJ2-3

CDR3: CASSLPDEAYNEQFF
V: TRBV7-9
J: TRBJ2-1

CDR3: CASSFFGGSQPQHF
V: TRBV28
J: TRBJ1-5

CDR3: CSVGIFGTGDQETQYF
V: TRBV29-1
J: TRBJ2-5